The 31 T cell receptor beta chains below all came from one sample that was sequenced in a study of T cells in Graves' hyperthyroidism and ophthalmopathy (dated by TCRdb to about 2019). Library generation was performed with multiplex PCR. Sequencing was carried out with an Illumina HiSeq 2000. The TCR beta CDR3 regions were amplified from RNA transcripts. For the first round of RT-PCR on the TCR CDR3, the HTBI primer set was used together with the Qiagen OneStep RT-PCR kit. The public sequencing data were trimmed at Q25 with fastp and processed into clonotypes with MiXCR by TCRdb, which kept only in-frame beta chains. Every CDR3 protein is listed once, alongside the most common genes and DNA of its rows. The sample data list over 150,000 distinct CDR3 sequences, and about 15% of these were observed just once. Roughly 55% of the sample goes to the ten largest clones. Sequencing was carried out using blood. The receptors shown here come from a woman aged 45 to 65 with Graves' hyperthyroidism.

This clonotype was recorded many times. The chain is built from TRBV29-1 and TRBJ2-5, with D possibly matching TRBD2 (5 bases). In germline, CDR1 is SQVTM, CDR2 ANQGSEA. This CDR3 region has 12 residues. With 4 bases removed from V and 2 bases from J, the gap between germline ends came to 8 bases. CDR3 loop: CSVAPGQETQYF. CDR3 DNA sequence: TGCAGCGTTGCGCCGGGACAAGAGACCCAGTACTTC.

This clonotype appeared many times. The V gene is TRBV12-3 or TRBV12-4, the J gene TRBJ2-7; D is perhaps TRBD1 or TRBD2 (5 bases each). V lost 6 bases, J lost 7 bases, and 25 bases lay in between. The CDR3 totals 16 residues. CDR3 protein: CASSQRGRAQLGEQYF. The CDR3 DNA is TGTGCCAGCAGCCAACGGGGCAGGGCACAACTGGGGGAGCAGTACTTC.

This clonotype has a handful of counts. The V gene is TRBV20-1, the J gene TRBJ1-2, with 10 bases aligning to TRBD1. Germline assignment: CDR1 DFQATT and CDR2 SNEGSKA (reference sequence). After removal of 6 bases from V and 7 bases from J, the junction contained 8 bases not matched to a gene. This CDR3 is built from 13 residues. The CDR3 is CSARQGAQGGYTF. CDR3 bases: TGCAGTGCAAGACAGGGGGCGCAGGGTGGCTACACCTTC.

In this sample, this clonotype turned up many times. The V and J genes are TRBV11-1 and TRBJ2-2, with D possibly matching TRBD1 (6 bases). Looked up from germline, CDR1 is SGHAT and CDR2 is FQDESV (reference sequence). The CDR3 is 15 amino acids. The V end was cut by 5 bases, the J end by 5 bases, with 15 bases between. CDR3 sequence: CASSRTGTSTGELFF. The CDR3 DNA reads TGTGCCAGCAGCAGGACCGGGACATCGACCGGGGAGCTGTTTTTT.

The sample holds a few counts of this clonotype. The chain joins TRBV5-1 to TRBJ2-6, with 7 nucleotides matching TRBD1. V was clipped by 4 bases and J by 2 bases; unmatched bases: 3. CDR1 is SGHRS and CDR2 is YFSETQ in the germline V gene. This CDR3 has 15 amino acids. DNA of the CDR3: TGCGCCAGCAGCGACGACAGGGCTGGGGCCAACGTCCTGACTTTC. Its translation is CASSDDRAGANVLTF.

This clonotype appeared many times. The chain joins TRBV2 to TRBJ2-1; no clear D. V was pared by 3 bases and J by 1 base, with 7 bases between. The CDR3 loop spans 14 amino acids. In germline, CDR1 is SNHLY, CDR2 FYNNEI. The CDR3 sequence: CASSDVTSYNEQFF. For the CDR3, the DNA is TGTGCCAGCAGTGATGTGACGTCCTACAATGAGCAGTTCTTC.

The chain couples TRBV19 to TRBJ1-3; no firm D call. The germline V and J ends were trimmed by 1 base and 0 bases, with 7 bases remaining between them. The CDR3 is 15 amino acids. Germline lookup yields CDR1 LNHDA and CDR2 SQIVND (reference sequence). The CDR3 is CASSIGLFSGNTIYF. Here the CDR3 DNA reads TGTGCCAGTAGTATAGGGTTATTCTCTGGAAACACCATATATTTT.

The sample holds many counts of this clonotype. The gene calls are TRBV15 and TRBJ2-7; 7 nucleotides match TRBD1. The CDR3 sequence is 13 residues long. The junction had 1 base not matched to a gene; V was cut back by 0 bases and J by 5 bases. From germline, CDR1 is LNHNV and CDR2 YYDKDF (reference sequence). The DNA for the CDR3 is TGTGCCACCAGCAGAGAACAGGGGAACGAGCAGTACTTC. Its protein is CATSREQGNEQYF.

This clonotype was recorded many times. CDR3 region: CSARVADSGNTIYF. For the CDR3, the DNA is TGCAGTGCTAGGGTGGCAGACTCTGGAAACACCATATATTTT. The gene calls are TRBV20-1 and TRBJ1-3; D unclear. The germline CDR1 and CDR2 sequences are DFQATT and SNEGSKA (reference sequence). V dropped 3 bases and J dropped 0 bases, with 9 bases sitting between them. The CDR3 spans 14 residues.

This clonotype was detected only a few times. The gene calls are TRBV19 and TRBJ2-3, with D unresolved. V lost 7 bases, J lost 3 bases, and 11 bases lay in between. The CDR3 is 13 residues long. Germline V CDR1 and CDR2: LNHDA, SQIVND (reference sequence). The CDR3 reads CASTPRATDTQYF. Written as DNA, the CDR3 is TGTGCCAGTACCCCCCGAGCGACAGATACGCAGTATTTT.

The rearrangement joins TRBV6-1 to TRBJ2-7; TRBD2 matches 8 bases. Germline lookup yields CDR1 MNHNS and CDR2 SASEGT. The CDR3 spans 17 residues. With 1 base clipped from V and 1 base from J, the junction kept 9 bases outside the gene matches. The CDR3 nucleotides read TGTGCCAGCAGTGAAGGGTCTAGCGGGCATAATTCCTACGAGCAGTACTTC. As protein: CASSEGSSGHNSYEQYF.

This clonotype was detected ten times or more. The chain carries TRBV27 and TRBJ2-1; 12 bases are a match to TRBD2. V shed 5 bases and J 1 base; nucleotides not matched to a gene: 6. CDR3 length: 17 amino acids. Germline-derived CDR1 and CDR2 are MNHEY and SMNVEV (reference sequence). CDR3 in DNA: TGTGCCAGCAGTCGCCTAGCGGGAGGGAGGTCCTACAATGAGCAGTTCTTC. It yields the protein CASSRLAGGRSYNEQFF.

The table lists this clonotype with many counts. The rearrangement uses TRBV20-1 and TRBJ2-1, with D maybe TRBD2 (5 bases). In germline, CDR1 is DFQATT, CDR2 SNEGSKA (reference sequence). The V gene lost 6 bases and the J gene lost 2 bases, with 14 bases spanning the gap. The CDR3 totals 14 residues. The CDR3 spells CSARRPGTYNEQFF. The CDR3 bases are TGCAGTGCCCGCAGACCGGGAACCTACAATGAGCAGTTCTTC.

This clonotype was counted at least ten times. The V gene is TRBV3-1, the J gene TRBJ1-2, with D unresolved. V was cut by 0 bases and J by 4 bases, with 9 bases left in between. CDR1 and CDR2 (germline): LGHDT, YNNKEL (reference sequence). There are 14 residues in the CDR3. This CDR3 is CASSQELAGYGYTF. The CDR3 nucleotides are TGTGCCAGCAGCCAAGAGTTGGCAGGCTATGGCTACACCTTC.

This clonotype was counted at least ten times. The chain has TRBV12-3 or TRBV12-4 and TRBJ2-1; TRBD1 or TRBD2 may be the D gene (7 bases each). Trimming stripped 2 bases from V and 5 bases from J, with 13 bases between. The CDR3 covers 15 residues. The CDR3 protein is CASSLQGGANNEQFF. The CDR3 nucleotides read TGTGCCAGCAGTTTACAGGGGGGGGCCAACAATGAGCAGTTCTTC.

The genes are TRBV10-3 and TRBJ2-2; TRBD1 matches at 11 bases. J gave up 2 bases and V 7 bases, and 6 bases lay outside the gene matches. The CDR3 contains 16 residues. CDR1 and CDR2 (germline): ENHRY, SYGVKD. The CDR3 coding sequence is TGTGCCATCAACGAGGGACAGGGGGTAAACACCGGGGAGCTGTTTTTT. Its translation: CAINEGQGVNTGELFF.

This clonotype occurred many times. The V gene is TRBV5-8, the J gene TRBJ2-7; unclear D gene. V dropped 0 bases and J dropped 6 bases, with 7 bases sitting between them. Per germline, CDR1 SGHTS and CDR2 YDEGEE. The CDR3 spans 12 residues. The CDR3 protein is CASSLGFSEQYF. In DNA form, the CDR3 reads TGTGCCAGCAGCTTGGGGTTCTCCGAGCAGTACTTC.

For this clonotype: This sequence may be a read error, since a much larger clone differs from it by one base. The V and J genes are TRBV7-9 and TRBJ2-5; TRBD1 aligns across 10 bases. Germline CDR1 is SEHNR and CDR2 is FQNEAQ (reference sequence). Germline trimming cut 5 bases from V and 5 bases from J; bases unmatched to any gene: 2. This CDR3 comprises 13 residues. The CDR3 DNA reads TGTGCCAGCAGCCGGGGACAGGGGGAGACCCAGTACTTC. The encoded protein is CASSRGQGETQYF.

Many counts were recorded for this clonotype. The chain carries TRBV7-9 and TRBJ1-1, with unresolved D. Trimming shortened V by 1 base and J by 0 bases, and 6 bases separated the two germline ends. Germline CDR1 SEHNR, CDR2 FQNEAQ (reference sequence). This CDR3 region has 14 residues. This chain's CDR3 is CASSLDGLNTEAFF. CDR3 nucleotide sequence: TGTGCCAGCAGCTTAGATGGCCTGAACACTGAAGCTTTCTTT. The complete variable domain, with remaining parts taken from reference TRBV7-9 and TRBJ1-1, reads DTGVSQNPRHKITKRGQNVTFRCDPISEHNRLYWYRQTLGQGPEFLTYFQNEAQLEKSRLLSDRFSAERPKGSFSTLEIQRTEQGDSAMYLCASSLDGLNTEAFFGQGTRLTVV.

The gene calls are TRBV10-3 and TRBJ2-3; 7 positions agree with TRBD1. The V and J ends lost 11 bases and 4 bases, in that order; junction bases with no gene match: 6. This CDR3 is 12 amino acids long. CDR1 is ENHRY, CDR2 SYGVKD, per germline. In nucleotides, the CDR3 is TGTGCCTCCACAGGGGAATCAGATACGCAGTATTTT. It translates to CASTGESDTQYF.

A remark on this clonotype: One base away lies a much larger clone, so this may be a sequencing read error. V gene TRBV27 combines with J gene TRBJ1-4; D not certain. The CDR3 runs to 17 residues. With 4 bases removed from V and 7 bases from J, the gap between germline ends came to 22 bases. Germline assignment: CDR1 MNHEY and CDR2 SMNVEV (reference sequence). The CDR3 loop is CASSSSGLGGNSEKLFF. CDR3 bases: TGTGCCAGCAGTTCATCCGGGCTGGGAGGAAACAGTGAAAAACTGTTTTTT.

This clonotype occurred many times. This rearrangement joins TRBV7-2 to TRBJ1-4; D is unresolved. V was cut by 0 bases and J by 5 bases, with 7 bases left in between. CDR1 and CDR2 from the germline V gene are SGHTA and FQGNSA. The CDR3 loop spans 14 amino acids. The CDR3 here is CASSLASGNEKLFF. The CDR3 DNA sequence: TGTGCCAGCAGCTTAGCTTCCGGGAATGAAAAACTGTTTTTT.

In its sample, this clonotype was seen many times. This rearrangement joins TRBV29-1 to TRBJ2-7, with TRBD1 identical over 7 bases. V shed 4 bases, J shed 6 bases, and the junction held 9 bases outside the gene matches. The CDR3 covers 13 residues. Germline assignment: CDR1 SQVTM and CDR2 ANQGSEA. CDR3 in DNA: TGCAGCGTTGGACAGGGTGGATCCATCGAGCAGTACTTC. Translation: CSVGQGGSIEQYF.

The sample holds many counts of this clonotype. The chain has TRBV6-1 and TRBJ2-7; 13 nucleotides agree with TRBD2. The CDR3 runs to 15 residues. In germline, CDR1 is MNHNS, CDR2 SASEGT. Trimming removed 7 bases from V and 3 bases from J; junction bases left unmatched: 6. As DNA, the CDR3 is TGTGCCAGCAAGAGCGGACTAGCGGGAGTCTACGAGCAGTACTTC. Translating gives CASKSGLAGVYEQYF.

The CDR3 bases are TGTGCCTGGAGCGTAGAACCTGCCATCAGCGACCTACTTCCTAACTATGGCTACACCTTC. This sequence encodes CAWSVEPAISDLLPNYGYTF. This chain joins TRBV30 and TRBJ1-2; D gene unclear. CDR1 GTSNPN and CDR2 SVGIG come from the germline V gene (reference sequence). Trimming took off 3 bases at V and 0 bases at J, with 29 bases between the two ends. The CDR3 is made up of 20 amino acids.

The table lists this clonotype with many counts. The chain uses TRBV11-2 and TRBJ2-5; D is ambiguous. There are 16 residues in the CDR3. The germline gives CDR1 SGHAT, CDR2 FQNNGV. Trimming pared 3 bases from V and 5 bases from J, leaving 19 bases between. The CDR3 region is CASSFRKSLVWETQYF. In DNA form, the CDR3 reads TGTGCCAGCAGCTTTCGCAAGTCTCTCGTTTGGGAGACCCAGTACTTC. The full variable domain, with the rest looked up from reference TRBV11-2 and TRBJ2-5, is EAGVAQSPRYKIIEKRQSVAFWCNPISGHATLYWYQQILGQGPKLLIQFQNNGVVDDSQLPKDRFSAERLKGVDSTLKIQPAKLEDSAVYLCASSFRKSLVWETQYFGPGTRLLVL.

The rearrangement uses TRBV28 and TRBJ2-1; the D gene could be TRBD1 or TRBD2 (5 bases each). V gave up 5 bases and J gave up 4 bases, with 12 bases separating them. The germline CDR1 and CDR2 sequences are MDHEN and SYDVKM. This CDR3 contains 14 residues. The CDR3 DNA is TGTGCCAGCAGTGGGGGAAACCCTTACAATGAGCAGTTCTTC. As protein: CASSGGNPYNEQFF.

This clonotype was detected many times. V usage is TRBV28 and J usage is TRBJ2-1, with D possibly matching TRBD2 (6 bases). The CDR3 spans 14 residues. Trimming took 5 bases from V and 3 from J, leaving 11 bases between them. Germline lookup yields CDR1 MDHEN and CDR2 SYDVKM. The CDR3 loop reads CASSLNGSYNEQFF. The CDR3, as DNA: TGTGCCAGCAGTCTTAACGGGAGCTACAATGAGCAGTTCTTC.

DNA of the CDR3: TGTGCCAGCAGCTTAGACTCCGGGACAGGGTATACCGGGGAGCTGTTTTTT. Protein product: CASSLDSGTGYTGELFF. The V and J genes are TRBV11-2 and TRBJ2-2; 9 bases are shared with TRBD1. Trimming at V came to 0 bases and at J to 5 bases, leaving 7 bases not matched to a gene. Germline loops: CDR1 SGHAT, CDR2 FQNNGV. CDR3 length equals 17 residues.

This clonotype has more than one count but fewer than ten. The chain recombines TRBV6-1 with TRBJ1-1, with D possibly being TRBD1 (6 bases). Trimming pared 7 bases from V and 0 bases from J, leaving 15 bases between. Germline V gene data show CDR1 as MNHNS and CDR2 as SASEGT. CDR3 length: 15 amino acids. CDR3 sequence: CASTGQGIMNTEAFF. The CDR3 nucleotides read TGTGCCAGCACAGGGCAGGGGATAATGAACACTGAAGCTTTCTTT.

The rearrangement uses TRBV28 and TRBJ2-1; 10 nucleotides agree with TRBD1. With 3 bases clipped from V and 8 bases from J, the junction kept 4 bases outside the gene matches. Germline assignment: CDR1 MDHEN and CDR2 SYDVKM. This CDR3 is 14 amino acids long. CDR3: CASSLTGGWDEQFF. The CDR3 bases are TGTGCCAGCAGTTTGACAGGGGGCTGGGATGAGCAGTTCTTC.